This T cell receptor beta chain was recorded in a study of cytomegalovirus exposure and HLA in healthy donors. Findings of the study overall: Common viral pathogens seemed, in a later analysis, to connect with several of the most significant clusters. Certain indistinguishable V segments, among them TRBV6-2 and TRBV6-3, were excluded. HLA allele associations emerged for some 16,000 TCR beta sequences in a later analysis, at 0.05 false discovery rate.

This CDR3 is built from 14 residues. V was trimmed by 1 base and J by 6 bases, leaving 10 bases between them. Germline CDR1 SGHNT, CDR2 YENEEA. Amplification used 60 Vbeta primers and 13 Jbeta primers. In the study's own analysis: The count from a later analysis was tens of millions of unique TCR beta chains, some 11 million of them shared. Sequencing was performed with immunoSEQ multiplex PCR; in TCRdb, only in-frame clones are kept and a portion is missing. V, J and clone size are those of that table, while D and trimming were read from the DNA. The sample comprises roughly 150,000 clones, roughly 74% of which are singletons, and over 9% rests with the top ten. In this sample, this clone turned up once. Its antigen is unidentified.

The sequence was obtained from a man aged 18 to 30 in good health and CMV-seropositive. This rearrangement joins TRBV11-3 to TRBJ2-1; a possible D gene is TRBD2 (5 bases). Sequencing used PBMCs. CDR3: CASSLGAGSNEQFF. CDR3 coding DNA: TGTGCCAGCAGCTTAGGGGCTGGGAGCAATGAGCAGTTCTTC. Full variable domain (rest looked up from reference TRBV11-3 and TRBJ2-1): EAGVVQSPRYKIIEKKQPVAFWCNPISGHNTLYWYLQNLGQGPELLIRYENEEAVDDSQLPKDRFSAERLKGVDSTLKIQPAELGDSAVYLCASSLGAGSNEQFFGPGTRLTVL.